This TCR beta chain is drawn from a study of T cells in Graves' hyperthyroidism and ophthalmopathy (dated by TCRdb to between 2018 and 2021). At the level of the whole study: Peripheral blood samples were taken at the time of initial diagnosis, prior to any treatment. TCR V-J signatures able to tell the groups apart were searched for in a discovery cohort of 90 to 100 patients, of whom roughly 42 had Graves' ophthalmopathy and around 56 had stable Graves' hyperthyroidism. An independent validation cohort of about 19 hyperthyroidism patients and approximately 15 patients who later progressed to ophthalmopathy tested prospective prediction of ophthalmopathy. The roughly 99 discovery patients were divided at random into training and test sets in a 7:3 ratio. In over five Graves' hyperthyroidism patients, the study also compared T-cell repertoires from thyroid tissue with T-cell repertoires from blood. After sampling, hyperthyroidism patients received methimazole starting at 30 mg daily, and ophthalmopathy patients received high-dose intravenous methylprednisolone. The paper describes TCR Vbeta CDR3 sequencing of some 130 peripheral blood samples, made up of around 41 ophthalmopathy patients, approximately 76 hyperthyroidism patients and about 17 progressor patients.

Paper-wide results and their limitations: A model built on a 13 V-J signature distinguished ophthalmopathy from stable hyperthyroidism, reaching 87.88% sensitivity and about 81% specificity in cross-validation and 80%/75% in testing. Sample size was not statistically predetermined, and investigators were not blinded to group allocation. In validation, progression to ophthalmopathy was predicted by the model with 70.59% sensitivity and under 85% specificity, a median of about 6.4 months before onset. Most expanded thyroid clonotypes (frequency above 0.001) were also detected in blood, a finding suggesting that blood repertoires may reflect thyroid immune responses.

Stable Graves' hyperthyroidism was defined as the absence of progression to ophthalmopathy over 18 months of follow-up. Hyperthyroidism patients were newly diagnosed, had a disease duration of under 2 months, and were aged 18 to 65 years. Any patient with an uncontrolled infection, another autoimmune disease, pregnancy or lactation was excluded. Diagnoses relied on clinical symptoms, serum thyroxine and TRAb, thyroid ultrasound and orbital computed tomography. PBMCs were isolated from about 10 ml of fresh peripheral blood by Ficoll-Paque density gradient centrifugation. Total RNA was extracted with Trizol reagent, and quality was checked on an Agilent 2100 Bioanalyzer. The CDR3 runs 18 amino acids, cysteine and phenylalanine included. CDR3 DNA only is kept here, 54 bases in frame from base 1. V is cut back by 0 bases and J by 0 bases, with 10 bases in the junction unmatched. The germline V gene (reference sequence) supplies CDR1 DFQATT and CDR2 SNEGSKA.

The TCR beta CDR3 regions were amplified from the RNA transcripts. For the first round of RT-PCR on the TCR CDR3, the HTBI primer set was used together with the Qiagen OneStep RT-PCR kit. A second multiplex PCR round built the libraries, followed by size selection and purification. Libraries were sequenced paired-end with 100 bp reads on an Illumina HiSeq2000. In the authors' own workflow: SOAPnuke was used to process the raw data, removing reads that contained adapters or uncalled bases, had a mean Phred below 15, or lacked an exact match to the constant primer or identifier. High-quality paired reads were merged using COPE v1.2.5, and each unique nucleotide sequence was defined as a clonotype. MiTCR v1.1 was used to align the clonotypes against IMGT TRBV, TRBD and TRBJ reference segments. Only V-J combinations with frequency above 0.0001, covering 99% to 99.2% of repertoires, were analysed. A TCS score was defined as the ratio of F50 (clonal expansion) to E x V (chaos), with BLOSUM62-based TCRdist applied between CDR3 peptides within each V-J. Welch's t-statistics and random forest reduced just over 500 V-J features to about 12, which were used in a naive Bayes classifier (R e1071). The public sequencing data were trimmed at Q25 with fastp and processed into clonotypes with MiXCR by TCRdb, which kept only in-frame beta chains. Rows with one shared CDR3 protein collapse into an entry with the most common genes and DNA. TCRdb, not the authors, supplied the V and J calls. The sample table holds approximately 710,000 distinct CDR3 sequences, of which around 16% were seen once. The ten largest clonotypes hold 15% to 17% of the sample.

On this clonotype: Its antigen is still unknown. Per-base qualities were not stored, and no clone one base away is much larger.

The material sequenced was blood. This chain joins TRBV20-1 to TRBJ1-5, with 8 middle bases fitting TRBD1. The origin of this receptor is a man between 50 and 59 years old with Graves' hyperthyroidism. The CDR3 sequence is CSAREARTGQYSNQPQHF. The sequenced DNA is TGCAGTGCTAGAGAGGCAAGGACAGGGCAATATAGCAATCAGCCCCAGCATTTT.